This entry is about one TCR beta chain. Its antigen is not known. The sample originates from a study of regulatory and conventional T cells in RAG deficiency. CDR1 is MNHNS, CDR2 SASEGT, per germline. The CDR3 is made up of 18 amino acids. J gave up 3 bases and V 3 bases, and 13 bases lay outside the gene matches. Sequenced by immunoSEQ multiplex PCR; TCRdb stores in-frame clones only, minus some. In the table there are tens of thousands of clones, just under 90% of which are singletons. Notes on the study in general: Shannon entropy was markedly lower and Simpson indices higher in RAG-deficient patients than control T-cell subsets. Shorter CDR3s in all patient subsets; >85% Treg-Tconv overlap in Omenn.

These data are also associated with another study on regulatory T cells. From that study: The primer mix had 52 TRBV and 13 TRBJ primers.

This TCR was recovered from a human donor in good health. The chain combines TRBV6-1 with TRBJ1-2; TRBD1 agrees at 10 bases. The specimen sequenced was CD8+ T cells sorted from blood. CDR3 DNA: TGTGCCAGCAGTGACGCAATTACCGGGACAGGGGTTTACTATGGCTACACCTTC. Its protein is CASSDAITGTGVYYGYTF.